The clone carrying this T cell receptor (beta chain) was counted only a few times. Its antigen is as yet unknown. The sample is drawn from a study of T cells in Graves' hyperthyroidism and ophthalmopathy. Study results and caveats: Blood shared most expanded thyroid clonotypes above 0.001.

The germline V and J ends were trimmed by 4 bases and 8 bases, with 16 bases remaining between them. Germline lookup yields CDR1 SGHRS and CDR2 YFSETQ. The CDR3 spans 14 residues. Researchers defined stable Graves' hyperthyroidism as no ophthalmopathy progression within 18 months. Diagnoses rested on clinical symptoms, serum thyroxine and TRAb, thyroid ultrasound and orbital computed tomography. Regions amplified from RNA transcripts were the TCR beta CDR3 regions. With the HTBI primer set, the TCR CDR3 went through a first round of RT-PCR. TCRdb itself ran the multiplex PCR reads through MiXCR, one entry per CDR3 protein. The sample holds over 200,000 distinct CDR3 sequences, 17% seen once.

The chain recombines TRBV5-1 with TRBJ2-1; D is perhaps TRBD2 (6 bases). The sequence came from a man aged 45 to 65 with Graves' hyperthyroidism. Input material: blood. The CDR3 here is CASSPTTSPHEQFF. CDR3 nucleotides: TGCGCCAGCAGCCCTACGACTAGTCCCCATGAGCAGTTCTTC. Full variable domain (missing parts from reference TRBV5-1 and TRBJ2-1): KAGVTQTPRYLIKTRGQQVTLSCSPISGHRSVSWYQQTPGQGLQFLFEYFSETQRNKGNFPGRFSGRQFSNSRSEMNVSTLELGDSALYLCASSPTTSPHEQFFGPGTRLTVL.